The rows below give T cell receptor beta chains drawn from one sample of a study of shared clonotypes between healthy human individuals. Sequencing used immunoSEQ multiplex PCR; TCRdb keeps in-frame clones, though not all of them. The sample includes roughly 490,000 clones, approximately 80% of them seen just once. Sequencing was done on a sample of PBMCs. The receptors shown here come from a woman aged 40-49 years in good health. Some clones in this sample may be carry-over from other donors' samples. CDR3s include the opening cysteine and the closing phenylalanine or tryptophan. Fields, in order: J gene, D gene, V gene, clone size, CDR3 protein, CDR3 DNA. The D gene is left open where the match is weak. Clone sizes are given selectively: once, few, many, or a class where the clone is expanded.

TRBJ1-2	-	TRBV4-2	few	CASSQDQATSSYTF	TGTGCCAGCAGCCAAGATCAGGCTACGAGTAGCTACACCTTC
TRBJ1-2	-	TRBV2	-	CASVWDTVGGGYTF	TGTGCCAGCGTCTGGGACACCGTAGGGGGGGGCTACACCTTC
TRBJ2-1	TRBD2	TRBV5-1	-	CASSLSASGSRGYNEQFF	TGCGCCAGCAGCTTGTCCGCTAGCGGGAGTAGGGGCTACAATGAGCAGTTCTTC
TRBJ2-1	-	TRBV5-4	once	CASRGVFYNEQFF	TGTGCCAGCAGGGGGGTCTTCTACAATGAGCAGTTCTTC
TRBJ2-7	-	TRBV28	once	CASSPPEEGRYEQYF	TGTGCCAGCAGTCCCCCCGAGGAGGGTAGGTACGAGCAGTACTTC
TRBJ2-5	-	TRBV27	once	CASSLSPGEGGTQYF	TGTGCCAGCAGTTTATCCCCGGGAGAGGGTGGGACCCAGTACTTC
TRBJ2-5	TRBD2	TRBV27	-	CASRQGLAGDIQETQYF	TGTGCCAGCAGACAAGGACTAGCGGGAGACATTCAAGAGACCCAGTACTTC
TRBJ2-1	-	TRBV28	-	CASSFFYLNNEQFF	TGTGCCAGCAGTTTTTTCTACCTTAACAATGAGCAGTTCTTC
TRBJ1-2	-	TRBV11-2	-	CASSVSAQYGYTF	TGTGCCAGCAGCGTATCCGCCCAATATGGCTACACCTTC
TRBJ1-5	-	TRBV30	-	CAWGGQGNQPQHF	TGTGCCTGGGGAGGCCAGGGGAATCAGCCCCAGCATTTT
TRBJ1-5	-	TRBV7-7	-	CASSLRGPHYSNQPQHF	TGTGCTAGCAGCCTCCGCGGACCGCATTATAGCAATCAGCCCCAGCATTTT